The clone carrying this T cell receptor beta chain was seen a handful of times. Its antigen remains unidentified. This entry is derived from a study of T-cell memory formation after mild COVID-19. The CDR3 is 13 residues long. From germline, CDR1 is SQVTM and CDR2 ANQGSEA. Unmatched junction bases numbered 5, after V lost 2 bases and J lost 5 bases. In TCRdb, the 5' RACE reads were re-called with MiXCR into one record per CDR3 protein. The sample records 90,000 to 120,000 distinct CDR3 sequences, under 15% being singletons. Findings of the study overall: Researchers report contracting CD4+ clones mostly in CM and EM, with CD8+ clones in EMRA. A balance of CD4 and CD8 characterized clones contracting day 15 to 85, whereas later expanders leaned CD4+.

Sequenced sample: PBMCs or a T cell subset sorted from them (not recorded which). This TCR derives from a man younger than 35 who had mild COVID-19 (a few samples of this study predate the infection). Cell type and time point are not known. The chain joins TRBV29-1 to TRBJ2-5, with 7 nucleotides matching TRBD1. Here the CDR3 DNA reads TGCAGCGTTGAATCGGACAGGTCGGAGACCCAGTACTTC. Translation: CSVESDRSETQYF.